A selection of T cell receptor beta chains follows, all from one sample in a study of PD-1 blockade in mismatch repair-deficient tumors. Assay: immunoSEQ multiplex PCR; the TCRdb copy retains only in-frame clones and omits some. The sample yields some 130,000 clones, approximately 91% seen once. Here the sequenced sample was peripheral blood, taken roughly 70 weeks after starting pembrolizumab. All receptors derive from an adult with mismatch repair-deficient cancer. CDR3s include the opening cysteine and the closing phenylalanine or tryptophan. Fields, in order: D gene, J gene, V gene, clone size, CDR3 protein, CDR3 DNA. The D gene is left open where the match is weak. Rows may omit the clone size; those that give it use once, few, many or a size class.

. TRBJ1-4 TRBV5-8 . CASSLITGRAEKLFF TGTGCCAGCAGCCTTATTACAGGGAGAGCTGAAAAACTGTTTTTT
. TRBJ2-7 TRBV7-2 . CASSLSAEQYF TGTGCCAGCAGCTTAAGCGCCGAGCAGTACTTC
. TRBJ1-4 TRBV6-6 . CASSYSGQGGEKLFF TGTGCCAGCAGTTACTCGGGCCAGGGCGGTGAAAAACTGTTTTTT
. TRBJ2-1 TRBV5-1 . CASSQRQGLAGVFDEQFF TGCGCCAGCAGCCAAAGACAGGGCCTCGCGGGAGTGTTCGATGAGCAGTTCTTC
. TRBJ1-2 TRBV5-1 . CASSSPPGRKNYGYTF TGCGCCAGCAGCTCACCCCCGGGGCGGAAAAACTATGGCTACACCTTC
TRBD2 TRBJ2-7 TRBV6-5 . CASSYSGGSYEQYF TGTGCCAGCAGTTACTCTGGCGGGAGCTACGAGCAGTACTTC
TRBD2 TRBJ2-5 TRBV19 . CASSIIGGRKIPGQETQYF TGTGCCAGTAGTATAATTGGCGGGAGGAAGATTCCGGGACAAGAGACCCAGTACTTC
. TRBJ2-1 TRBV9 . CASSVEARPNNEQFF TGTGCCAGCAGCGTAGAGGCCAGACCGAACAATGAGCAGTTCTTC
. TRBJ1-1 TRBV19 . CASNHVLGSEAFF TGTGCCAGCAATCATGTGCTGGGTAGTGAAGCTTTCTTT
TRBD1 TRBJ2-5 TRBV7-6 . CASSFKIWTGELQETQYF TGTGCCAGCAGCTTTAAAATCTGGACAGGGGAATTACAAGAGACCCAGTACTTC
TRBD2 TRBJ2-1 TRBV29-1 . CSVDPGLARGEQFF TGCAGCGTGGATCCGGGACTAGCGAGGGGTGAGCAGTTCTTC
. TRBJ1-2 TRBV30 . CAGKAGRGYTF TGTGCCGGGAAAGCAGGCCGGGGCTACACCTTC
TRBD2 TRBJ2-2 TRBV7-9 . CASSHPRLAGVGTGELFF TGTGCCAGCAGCCATCCCCGACTAGCGGGAGTGGGAACCGGGGAGCTGTTTTTT
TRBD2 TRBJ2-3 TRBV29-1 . CSVTSGSGGGDTQYF TGCAGCGTTACTAGCGGGAGTGGGGGAGGGGATACGCAGTATTTT
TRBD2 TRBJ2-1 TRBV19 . CASSPGTSALEQFF TGTGCCAGTAGCCCCGGGACTAGCGCGCTTGAGCAGTTCTTC
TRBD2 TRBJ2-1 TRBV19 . CASSTRLAGSGDEQFF TGTGCCAGTAGTACAAGACTAGCCGGGTCGGGGGATGAGCAGTTCTTC
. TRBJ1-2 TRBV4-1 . CASRRRAAAGFPYGYTF TGCGCCAGCCGAAGGCGGGCAGCGGCGGGGTTCCCTTATGGCTACACCTTC
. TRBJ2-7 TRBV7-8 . CASSQEQGPEQYF TGTGCCAGCAGCCAAGAGCAGGGTCCCGAGCAGTACTTC
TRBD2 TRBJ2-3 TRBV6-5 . CASSFSGTSTDTQYF TGTGCCAGCAGTTTCAGCGGGACGAGCACAGATACGCAGTATTTT
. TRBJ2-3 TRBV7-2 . CASSLQGTDTQYF TGTGCCAGCAGCTTGCAGGGAACAGATACGCAGTATTTT
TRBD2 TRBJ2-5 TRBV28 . CASTGGGQETQYF TGTGCCAGCACTGGCGGGGGCCAAGAGACCCAGTACTTC
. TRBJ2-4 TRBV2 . CASRGGRFENIQYF TGTGCCAGCAGGGGGGGACGGTTTGAAAACATTCAGTACTTC
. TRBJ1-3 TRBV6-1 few CASRIAGNTIYF TGTGCCAGCAGGATAGCTGGAAACACCATATATTTT
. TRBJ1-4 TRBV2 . CASILQGGGEKLFF TGTGCCAGCATTTTGCAGGGAGGGGGTGAAAAACTGTTTTTT
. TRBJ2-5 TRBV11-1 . CASSLVGQETQYF TGTGCCAGCAGCTTAGTCGGACAAGAGACCCAGTACTTC
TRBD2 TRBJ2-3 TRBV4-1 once CASSPRGTSADTQYF TGCGCCAGCAGCCCCCGGGGGACTAGCGCAGATACGCAGTATTTT
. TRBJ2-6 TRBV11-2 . CASSLEESLSGANVLTF TGTGCCAGCAGCTTAGAAGAGTCCCTATCTGGGGCCAACGTCCTGACTTTC